This T cell receptor beta chain is from a study of blood T cell repertoires in COVID-19 (dated by TCRdb to about 2020). About the study as a whole: Samples from collaborators originated in the United States, Italy and Spain and spanned both the acute and convalescent phases of COVID-19. The samples were drawn from the first 160 participants of the ongoing ImmuneRACE study and from some 1,300 subjects provided by 6 global collaborators. A freely available public database, intended as a resource for researchers studying the immune response to SARS-CoV-2, is where the repertoires were released. Subjects who had been exposed to COVID-19, were actively infected with it, or had recovered from it provided the deeply sampled blood TCRbeta repertoires that made up the dataset. Nearly every sample came with metadata listing a de-identified subject ID, COVID-19 status, age in years and sex. Where available, HLA class I and class II types were obtained from metadata supplied by the sample provider rather than from assay-based typing. The prospective study material was composed of cDNA or gDNA derived from T cells, B-cell-depleted T cells, or PBMCs.

Points the paper makes about the study in general: How much clinical and demographic metadata was included differed by source and by participant, and the metadata was provided uncurated.

V is clipped by 2 bases and J by 6 bases, and the sequence between their germline boundaries is 14 bases long. CDR1 and CDR2 (MNHNS, SASEGT) derive from the germline V gene. Counted from cysteine to phenylalanine, this CDR3 has 16 amino acids. Of the read, only the CDR3 DNA is kept; its 48 bases are in frame from base 1. Of note for this clone: Its antigen has not been determined. No per-base quality is available; no much larger clone lies one base away.

Whole blood was collected in K2EDTA tubes by collaborating institutions according to the institutions' own protocols. For TCRbeta analysis, collaborators shipped samples as frozen whole blood, isolated PBMCs, or DNA extracted from either of those sample types. The immunoSEQ Assay, a bias-controlled multiplex PCR, was used to amplify TCRbeta CDR3 regions from genomic DNA. For the original study's pipeline: Within the assay, amplification of reference gene primers was used to estimate how many nucleated cells each sample contained. To quantify the absolute abundance of each unique TCRbeta CDR3 rearrangement, sequence reads were collapsed and filtered. For each sample, productive Simpson clonality was calculated as the square root of Simpson's diversity index across productive rearrangements. The source is immuneACCESS, and TCRdb retained only in-frame sequences with V and J called. Part of the clones is not carried over; for the studies checked, unresolved V genes explain less than half of this, and the remainder is unexplained. That table gives V, J and clone size, and the DNA gave D and trimming. This sample is represented by 250,000 to 300,000 clones; roughly 86% of them were singletons. The top ten clones comprise 3.6% of the sample.

The clonotype comes from a man in his late teens or twenties with active or convalescent COVID-19. The V and J segments used are TRBV6-1 and TRBJ1-6; no D gene is confidently identified. Sequencing was done on a sample of peripheral blood. This receptor carries the CDR3 CASSEFRGKSNSPLHF. The DNA reads as follows: TGTGCCAGCAGTGAATTTCGGGGAAAAAGTAATTCACCCCTCCACTTT.